The clone carrying this T cell receptor beta chain was seen just once. Its matching antigen is unknown. 13 Jbeta primers and 60 Vbeta primers were used for the PCR. The data were produced by immunoSEQ multiplex PCR, yet TCRdb's version contains in-frame clones alone and is incomplete. The sample shows under 150,000 clones, roughly four fifths of them seen only once. The J segment lost 8 bases and the V segment lost 5 bases, leaving 12 bases of the junction unmatched. The germline CDR1 and CDR2 sequences are MNHNY and SVGAGI (reference sequence). The CDR3 length is 15 residues. These data are taken from a study of cytomegalovirus exposure and HLA in healthy donors. Findings and limits, study-wide: Indistinguishable V segments, including TRBV6-2 and TRBV6-3, were excluded.

This TCR was sampled from a woman aged 18-35 years in good health and CMV-seronegative. The chain is built from TRBV6-6 and TRBJ1-2, with TRBD1 matching 9 bases. Sequencing used PBMCs. CDR3 DNA sequence: TGTGCCAGCAGTCACGAACAGGGGGCGCTAGGGGGCTACACCTTC. It codes for CASSHEQGALGGYTF.